This TCR beta chain came from a study of response to subunit inactivated influenza vaccine. TCRdb re-called the RT-PCR reads with MiXCR, one entry per CDR3 protein. The data contain 400,000 to 650,000 distinct CDR3 sequences, about 7.2% of them singletons. This clonotype has at least ten counts. Sequencing was performed on PBMCs from blood, taken less than 30 months after vaccination. The sequence was obtained from a man aged 50 to 69 who received an inactivated influenza vaccine.

The CDR3 protein is CASSLDTPGTDTQYF. The CDR3, as DNA: TGCGCCAGCAGCTTGGACACCCCGGGCACAGATACGCAGTATTTT. This sequence joins TRBV5-1 and TRBJ2-3; D is ambiguous. Trimming pared 0 bases from V and 1 base from J, leaving 9 bases between. Germline loops: CDR1 SGHRS, CDR2 YFSETQ. The CDR3 is 15 amino acids.